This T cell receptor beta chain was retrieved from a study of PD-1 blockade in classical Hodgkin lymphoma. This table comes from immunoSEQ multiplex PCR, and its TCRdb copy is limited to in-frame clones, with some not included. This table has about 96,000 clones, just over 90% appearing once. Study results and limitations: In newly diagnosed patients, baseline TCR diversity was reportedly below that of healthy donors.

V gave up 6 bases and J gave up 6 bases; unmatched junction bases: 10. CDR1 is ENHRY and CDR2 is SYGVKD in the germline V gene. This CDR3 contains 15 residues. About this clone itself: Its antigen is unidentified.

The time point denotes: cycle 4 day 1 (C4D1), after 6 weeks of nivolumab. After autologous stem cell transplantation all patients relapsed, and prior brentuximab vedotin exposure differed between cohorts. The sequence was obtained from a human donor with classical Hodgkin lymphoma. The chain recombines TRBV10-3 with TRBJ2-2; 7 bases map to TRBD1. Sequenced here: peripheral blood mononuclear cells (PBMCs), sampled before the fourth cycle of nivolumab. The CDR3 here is CAIRLDRVGPGELFF. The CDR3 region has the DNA TGTGCCATCAGACTCGACAGGGTCGGTCCCGGGGAGCTGTTTTTT.